The T cell receptor (beta chain) under discussion was sequenced for a study of cytomegalovirus exposure and HLA in healthy donors. This clone occurred a few times. The target antigen is unknown. Vbeta (60) and Jbeta (13) primers were used in the PCR. Produced via immunoSEQ multiplex PCR; TCRdb's table is partial and in-frame only. This sample has about 100,000 clones, with roughly 74% found just once. Study-wide results and limits: One later analysis reportedly identified an Asian-associated ancestry cluster that showed fewer N-insertions than the roughly 700-donor mean. In the analysis, some V segments, TRBV6-2 and TRBV6-3 included, were excluded as indistinguishable.

The V end was cut by 3 bases, the J end by 1 base, with 10 bases between. The V gene's germline CDR1 is SGHTS and CDR2 YDEGEE. The CDR3 extends over 14 amino acids. V usage is TRBV5-8 and J usage is TRBJ1-1; D ambiguous. Sequenced input: PBMCs. The receptor was isolated from a woman between 65 and 79 years old in good health and CMV-seropositive. CDR3 sequence reads: CASSSLVWNTEAFF. For the CDR3, the DNA is TGTGCCAGCAGCTCACTCGTTTGGAACACTGAAGCTTTCTTT.